This is a list of T cell receptor beta chains from one sample in a study of breast tumors, draining lymph nodes, adjacent tissues. MiXCR, run by TCRdb on the multiplex PCR reads, gives a single entry per CDR3 protein. The sample lists tens of thousands of distinct CDR3 sequences, more than 20% occurring once. The material sequenced was breast tumor tissue. These receptors were collected from a female donor with breast cancer. Some clones in this sample may be carry-over from other donors' samples. Each CDR3 is given with its conserved first and last residue. A D gene is named only where the DNA matches it firmly. Part of the rows lack a size; the others show once, few, many or a class for expanded clones.

clone_size | d_call | j_call | v_call | cdr3_nt | cdr3_aa
many | TRBD1 | TRBJ2-3 | TRBV5-1 | TGCGCCAGCAGCTCCGGACAGGGCACAGATACGCAGTATTTT | CASSSGQGTDTQYF
many | NA | TRBJ2-7 | TRBV28 | TGTGCCAGCAGCCCCCTGGGATACGAGCAGTACTTC | CASSPLGYEQYF
many | TRBD1 | TRBJ2-7 | TRBV24-1 | TGTGCCACCAGTACCTCCGGGACAGGGTCCTACGAGCAGTACTTC | CATSTSGTGSYEQYF
NA | NA | TRBJ2-7 | TRBV25-1 | TGTGCCAGCAGTGACTCGGGCAGCCGACCCTACGAGCAGTACTTC | CASSDSGSRPYEQYF
many | NA | TRBJ1-6 | TRBV3-1 | TGTGCCAGCAGTCATACAGACTATGGGTCACCCCTCCACTTT | CASSHTDYGSPLHF
many | TRBD1 | TRBJ1-5 | TRBV6-5 | TGTGCCAGCAGTCCACGCCCAACCTGGGACAGGCGTTCGAGCAATCAGCCCCAGCATTTT | CASSPRPTWDRRSSNQPQHF
many | TRBD2 | TRBJ2-1 | TRBV7-2 | TGTGCCAGCAGTTCCCTCCTACTAGCGGGAGGAATGAATGAGCAGTTCTTC | CASSSLLLAGGMNEQFF
many | TRBD1 | TRBJ2-7 | TRBV11-1 | TGTGCCAGCAGCCCAGGGGGCTACGAGCAGTACTTC | CASSPGGYEQYF
many | NA | TRBJ2-5 | TRBV2 | TGTGCCAGCAGTGAACAGGGGGGAGTGGGCCAAGAGACCCAGTACTTC | CASSEQGGVGQETQYF
many | TRBD2 | TRBJ2-3 | TRBV2 | TGTGCCAGCAGTGAAGCTAGCGGGAGCACAGATACGCAGTATTTT | CASSEASGSTDTQYF
NA | TRBD1 | TRBJ1-1 | TRBV10-3 | TGTGCCATCAGCTTACAGGGGAGGACTGAAGCTTTCTTT | CAISLQGRTEAFF
few | TRBD1 | TRBJ1-4 | TRBV6-4 | TGTGCCCACACACGAACAGGGGTTAGCTTCACCCGGGAAAAACTGTTTTTT | CAHTRTGVSFTREKLFF
NA | NA | TRBJ2-5 | TRBV6-1 | TGTGCCAGCATCGGCGGGGCCCAAGAGACCCAGTACTTC | CASIGGAQETQYF
few | TRBD2 | TRBJ2-3 | TRBV2 | TGTGCCAGCAGTGAATGGTTTGGACTAGCGGGCCTCACAGATACGCAGTATTTT | CASSEWFGLAGLTDTQYF
once | NA | TRBJ2-5 | TRBV11-3 | TGTGCCAGCAGCTCCGGAATCTCGACAGCACAAGAGACCCAGTACTTC | CASSSGISTAQETQYF
few | TRBD2 | TRBJ2-2 | TRBV3-1 | TGTGCCAGCAGCCAGGGACTAGCGGGAGGTCCCGGGGAGCTGTTTTTT | CASSQGLAGGPGELFF
many | NA | TRBJ2-1 | TRBV29-1 | TGCAGCGTTGTGTTGGCCATTAAGGACAATGAGCAGTTCTTC | CSVVLAIKDNEQFF
many | NA | TRBJ1-5 | TRBV6-5 | TGTGCCAGCAGTAGGACCCAGGGACTTGGGCAGCCCCAGCATTTT | CASSRTQGLGQPQHF
NA | TRBD2 | TRBJ2-1 | TRBV7-8 | TGTGCCAGCAGCCAGAAGGGACTAGCGGGAGTCAATGAGCAGTTCTTC | CASSQKGLAGVNEQFF
many | TRBD1 | TRBJ2-7 | TRBV6-1 | TGTGCCGTCTCACAGGGGGGCGAGCAGTACTTC | CAVSQGGEQYF
many | NA | TRBJ2-5 | TRBV20-1 | TGCAGTGCTATCCACGGGGGCGAGTACCAAGAGACCCAGTACTTC | CSAIHGGEYQETQYF
many | NA | TRBJ1-4 | TRBV25-1 | TGTGCCAGCTCTTTCCCAGGGGTGGAAAAACTGTTTTTT | CASSFPGVEKLFF
many | TRBD1 | TRBJ2-1 | TRBV14 | TGTGCCAGCAGCCAACAGGGGGCGCGGTACAATGAGCAGTTCTTC | CASSQQGARYNEQFF
many | NA | TRBJ2-7 | TRBV7-8 | TGTGCCAGCAGCTTTGCCTACGAGCAGTACTTC | CASSFAYEQYF
NA | TRBD2 | TRBJ2-1 | TRBV11-3 | TGTGCCAGCAGCTCAGGGCCTTTGATTAGCGGGAGGGAGTCTGCGTCCTACAATGAGCAGTTCTTC | CASSSGPLISGRESASYNEQFF
few | NA | TRBJ2-5 | TRBV15 | TGTGCCACCAGCAGAGAGAACCGTCTGACACAAGAGACCCAGTACTTC | CATSRENRLTQETQYF
many | NA | TRBJ2-3 | TRBV20-1 | TGCAGTGCTGCCCGGGTAGGAAACACAGATACGCAGTATTTT | CSAARVGNTDTQYF
many | NA | TRBJ2-1 | TRBV2 | TGTGCCAGCAGTGAAATGGGGGGCGCGCACAATGAGCAGTTCTTC | CASSEMGGAHNEQFF
many | NA | TRBJ2-5 | TRBV5-1 | TGCGCCAGCAGCTTGGCCCAGGGGTCACAAGAGACCCAGTACTTC | CASSLAQGSQETQYF
many | NA | TRBJ2-3 | TRBV3-1 | TGTGCCAGCAGCCAAACGCGCGGTATGGGTACGCAGTATTTT | CASSQTRGMGTQYF